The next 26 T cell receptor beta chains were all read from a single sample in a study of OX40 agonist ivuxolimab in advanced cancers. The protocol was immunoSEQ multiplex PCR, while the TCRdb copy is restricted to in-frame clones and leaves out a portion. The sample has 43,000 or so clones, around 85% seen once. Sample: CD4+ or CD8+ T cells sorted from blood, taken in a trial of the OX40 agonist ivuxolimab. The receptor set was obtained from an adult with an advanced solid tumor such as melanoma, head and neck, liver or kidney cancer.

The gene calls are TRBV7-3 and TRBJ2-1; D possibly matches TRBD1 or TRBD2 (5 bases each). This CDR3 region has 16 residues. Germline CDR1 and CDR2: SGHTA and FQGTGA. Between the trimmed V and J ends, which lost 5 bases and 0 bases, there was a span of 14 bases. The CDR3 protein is CASSPGTASSYNEQFF. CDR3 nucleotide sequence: TGTGCCAGCAGCCCGGGGACCGCCAGCTCCTACAATGAGCAGTTCTTC.

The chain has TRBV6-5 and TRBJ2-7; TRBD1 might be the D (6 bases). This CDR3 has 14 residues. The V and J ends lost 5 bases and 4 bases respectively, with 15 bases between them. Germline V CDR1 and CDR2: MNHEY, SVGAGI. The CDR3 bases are TGTGCCAGCAGTCAGGGACAAACAACGTACGAGCAGTACTTC. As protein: CASSQGQTTYEQYF.

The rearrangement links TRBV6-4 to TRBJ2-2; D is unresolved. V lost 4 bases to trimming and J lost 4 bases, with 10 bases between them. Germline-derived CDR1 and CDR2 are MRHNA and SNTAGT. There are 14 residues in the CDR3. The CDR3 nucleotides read TGTGCCAGCAGTGCCACAAGCACCACCGGGGAGCTGTTTTTT. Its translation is CASSATSTTGELFF.

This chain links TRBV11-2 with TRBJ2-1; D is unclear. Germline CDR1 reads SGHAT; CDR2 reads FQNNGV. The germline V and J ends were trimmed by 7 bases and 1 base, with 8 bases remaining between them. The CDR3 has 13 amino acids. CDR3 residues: CASKLVSYNEQFF. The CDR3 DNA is TGTGCCAGCAAACTGGTATCCTACAATGAGCAGTTCTTC.

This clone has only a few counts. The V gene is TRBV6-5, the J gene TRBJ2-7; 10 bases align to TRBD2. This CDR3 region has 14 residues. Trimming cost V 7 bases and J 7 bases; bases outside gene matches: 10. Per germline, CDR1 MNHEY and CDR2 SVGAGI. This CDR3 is CASTTAGGRGEQYF. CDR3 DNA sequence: TGTGCCAGCACCACAGCGGGGGGGCGAGGAGAGCAGTACTTC.

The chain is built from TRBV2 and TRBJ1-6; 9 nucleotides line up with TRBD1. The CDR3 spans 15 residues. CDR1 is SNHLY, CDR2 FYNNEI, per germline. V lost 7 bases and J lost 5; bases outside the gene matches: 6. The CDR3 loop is CASNPGTGNNSPLHF. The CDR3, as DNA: TGTGCCAGCAACCCCGGGACAGGGAATAATTCACCCCTCCACTTT. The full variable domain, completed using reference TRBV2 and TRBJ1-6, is EPEVTQTPSHQVTQMGQEVILRCVPISNHLYFYWYRQILGQKVEFLVSFYNNEISEKSEIFDDQFSVERPDGSNFTLKIRSTKLEDSAMYFCASNPGTGNNSPLHFGNGTRLTVT.

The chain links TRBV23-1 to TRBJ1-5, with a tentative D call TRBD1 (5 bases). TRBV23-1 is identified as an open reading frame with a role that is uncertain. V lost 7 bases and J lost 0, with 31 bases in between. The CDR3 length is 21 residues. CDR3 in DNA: TGCGCCAGCACAAGGCGGGGGATGGGGGGGGAGTATACCGATAGCAATCAGCCCCAGCATTTT. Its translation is CASTRRGMGGEYTDSNQPQHF.

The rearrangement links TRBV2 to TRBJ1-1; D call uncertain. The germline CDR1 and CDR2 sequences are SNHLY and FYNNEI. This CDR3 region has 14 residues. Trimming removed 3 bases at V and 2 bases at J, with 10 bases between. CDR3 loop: CASSDFILNTEAFF. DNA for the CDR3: TGTGCCAGCAGTGATTTTATCCTTAACACTGAAGCTTTCTTT. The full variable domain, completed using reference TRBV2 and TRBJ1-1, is EPEVTQTPSHQVTQMGQEVILRCVPISNHLYFYWYRQILGQKVEFLVSFYNNEISEKSEIFDDQFSVERPDGSNFTLKIRSTKLEDSAMYFCASSDFILNTEAFFGQGTRLTVV.

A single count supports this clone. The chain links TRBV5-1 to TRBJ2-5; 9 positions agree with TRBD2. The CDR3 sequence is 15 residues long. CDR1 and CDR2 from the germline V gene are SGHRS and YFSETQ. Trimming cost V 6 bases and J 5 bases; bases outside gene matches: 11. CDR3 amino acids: CASTISGSSWETQYF. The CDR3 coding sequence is TGCGCCAGCACGATTAGCGGGAGTTCTTGGGAGACCCAGTACTTC. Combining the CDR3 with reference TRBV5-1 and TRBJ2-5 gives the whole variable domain KAGVTQTPRYLIKTRGQQVTLSCSPISGHRSVSWYQQTPGQGLQFLFEYFSETQRNKGNFPGRFSGRQFSNSRSEMNVSTLELGDSALYLCASTISGSSWETQYFGPGTRLLVL.

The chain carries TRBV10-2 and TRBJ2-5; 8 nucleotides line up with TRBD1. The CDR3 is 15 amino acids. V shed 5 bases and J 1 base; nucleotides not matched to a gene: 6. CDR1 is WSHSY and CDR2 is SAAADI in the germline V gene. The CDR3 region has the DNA TGCGCCAGCAGTCCTCCGGGACAGGTCCAAGAGACCCAGTACTTC. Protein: CASSPPGQVQETQYF.

CDR3 sequence reads: CATRPGPSYEQYF. As DNA, the CDR3 is TGTGCCACCAGGCCCGGACCTTCCTACGAGCAGTACTTC. The chain links TRBV15 to TRBJ2-7; D remains ambiguous. The CDR3 sequence is 13 residues long. Germline lookup yields CDR1 LNHNV and CDR2 YYDKDF (reference sequence). The ends were cut back, 6 bases at V and 1 base at J, with 10 bases in the middle.

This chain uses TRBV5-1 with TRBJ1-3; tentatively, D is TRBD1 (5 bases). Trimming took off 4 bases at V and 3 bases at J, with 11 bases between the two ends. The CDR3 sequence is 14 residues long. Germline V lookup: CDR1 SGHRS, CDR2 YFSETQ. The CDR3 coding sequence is TGCGCCAGCAGCATTGACAGCTTTGGAAACACCATATATTTT. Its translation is CASSIDSFGNTIYF.

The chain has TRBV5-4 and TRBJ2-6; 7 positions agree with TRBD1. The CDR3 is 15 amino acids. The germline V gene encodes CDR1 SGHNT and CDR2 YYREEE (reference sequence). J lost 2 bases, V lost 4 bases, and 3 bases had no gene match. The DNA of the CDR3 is TGTGCCAGCAGCCAACAGGGGACTGGGGCCAACGTCCTGACTTTC. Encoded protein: CASSQQGTGANVLTF.

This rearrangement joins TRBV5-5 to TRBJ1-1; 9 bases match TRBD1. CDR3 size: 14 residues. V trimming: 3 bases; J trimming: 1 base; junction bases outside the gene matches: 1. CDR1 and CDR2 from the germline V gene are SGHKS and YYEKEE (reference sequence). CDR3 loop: CASSWGQGNTEAFF. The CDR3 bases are TGTGCCAGCAGCTGGGGACAGGGGAACACTGAAGCTTTCTTT.

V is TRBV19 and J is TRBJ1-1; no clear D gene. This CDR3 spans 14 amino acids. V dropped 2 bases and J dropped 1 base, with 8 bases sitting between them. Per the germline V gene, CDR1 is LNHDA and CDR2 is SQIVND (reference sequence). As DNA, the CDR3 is TGTGCCAGTAGTATATCGTCGGCGAACACTGAAGCTTTCTTT. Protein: CASSISSANTEAFF.

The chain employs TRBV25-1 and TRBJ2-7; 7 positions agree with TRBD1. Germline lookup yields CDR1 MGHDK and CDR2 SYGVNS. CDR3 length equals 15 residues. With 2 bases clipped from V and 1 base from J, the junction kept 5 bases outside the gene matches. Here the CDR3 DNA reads TGTGCCAGCAGTGAAATGGGGACAGAGTCCTACGAGCAGTACTTC. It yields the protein CASSEMGTESYEQYF.

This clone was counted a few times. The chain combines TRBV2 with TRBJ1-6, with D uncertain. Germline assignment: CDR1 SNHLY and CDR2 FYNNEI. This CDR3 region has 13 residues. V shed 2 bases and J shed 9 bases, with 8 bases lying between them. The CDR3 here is CASSETMGSPLHF. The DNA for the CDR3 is TGTGCCAGCAGTGAAACGATGGGTTCACCCCTCCACTTT.

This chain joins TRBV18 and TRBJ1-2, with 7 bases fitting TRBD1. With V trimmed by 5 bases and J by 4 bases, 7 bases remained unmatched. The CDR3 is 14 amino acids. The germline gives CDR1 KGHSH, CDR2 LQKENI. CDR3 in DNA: TGTGCCAGCTCAACCGGGACAGACATCTATGGCTACACCTTC. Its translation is CASSTGTDIYGYTF.

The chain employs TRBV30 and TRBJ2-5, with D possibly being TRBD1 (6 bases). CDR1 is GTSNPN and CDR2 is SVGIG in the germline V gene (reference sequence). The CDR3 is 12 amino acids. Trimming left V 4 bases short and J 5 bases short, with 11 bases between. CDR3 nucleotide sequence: TGTGCCTGGAATAGTCAGGGGGAGACCCAGTACTTC. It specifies CAWNSQGETQYF. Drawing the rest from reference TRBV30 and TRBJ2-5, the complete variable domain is SQTIHQWPATLVQPVGSPLSLECTVEGTSNPNLYWYRQAAGRGLQLLFYSVGIGQISSEVPQNLSASRPQDRQFILSSKKLLLSDSGFYLCAWNSQGETQYFGPGTRLLVL.

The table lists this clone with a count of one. CDR3 amino acids: CASARGTGGSEQYF. CDR3 sequence (DNA): TGCGCCAGCGCACGCGGGACAGGGGGTAGCGAGCAGTACTTC. The J gene is TRBJ2-7, the V gene TRBV5-1; 11 positions match TRBD1. The CDR3 contains 14 residues. After removal of 7 bases from V and 6 bases from J, the junction contained 9 bases not matched to a gene. Germline V CDR1 and CDR2: SGHRS, YFSETQ.

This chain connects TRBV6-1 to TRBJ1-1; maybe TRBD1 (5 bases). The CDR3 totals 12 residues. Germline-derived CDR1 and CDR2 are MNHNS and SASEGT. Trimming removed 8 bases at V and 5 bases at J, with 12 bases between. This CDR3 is CASSGGTTEAFF. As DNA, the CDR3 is TGTGCCAGCTCGGGGGGGACGACTGAAGCTTTCTTT.

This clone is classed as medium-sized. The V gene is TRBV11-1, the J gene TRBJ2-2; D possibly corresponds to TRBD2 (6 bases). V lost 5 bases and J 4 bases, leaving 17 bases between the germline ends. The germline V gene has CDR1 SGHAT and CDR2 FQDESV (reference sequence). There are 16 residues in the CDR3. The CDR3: CASSANDWGGTGELFF. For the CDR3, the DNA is TGTGCCAGCAGCGCCAACGATTGGGGAGGCACCGGGGAGCTGTTTTTT.

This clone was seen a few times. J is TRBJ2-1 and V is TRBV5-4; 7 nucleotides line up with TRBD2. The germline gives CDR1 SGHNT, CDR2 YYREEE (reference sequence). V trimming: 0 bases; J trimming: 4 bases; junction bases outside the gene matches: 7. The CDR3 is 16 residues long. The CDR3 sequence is CASSLGGLAAYNEQFF. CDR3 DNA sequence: TGTGCCAGCAGCTTGGGAGGTCTAGCGGCGTACAATGAGCAGTTCTTC.

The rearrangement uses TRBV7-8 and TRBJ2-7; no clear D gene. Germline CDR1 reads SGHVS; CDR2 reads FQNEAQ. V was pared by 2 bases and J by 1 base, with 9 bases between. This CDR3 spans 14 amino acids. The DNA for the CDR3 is TGTGCCAGCAGCTTATCGGTCGGTTCCTACGAGCAGTACTTC. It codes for CASSLSVGSYEQYF.

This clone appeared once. The CDR3 loop reads CASSLDGTAQHGYTF. As DNA, the CDR3 is TGTGCCAGCAGCTTGGACGGGACTGCCCAACATGGCTACACCTTC. This chain links TRBV5-2 with TRBJ1-2. TRBV5-2 constitutes a pseudogene. The length of the CDR3 is 15 residues.

The CDR3 here is CARQARDNSPLHF. CDR3 sequence (DNA): TGTGCCAGGCAGGCGAGGGACAATTCACCCCTCCACTTT. J is TRBJ1-6 and V is TRBV2, with a tentative D call TRBD1 (5 bases). From germline, CDR1 is SNHLY and CDR2 FYNNEI. V dropped 9 bases and J dropped 7 bases, with 13 bases sitting between them. This CDR3 has 13 amino acids. Variable domain in full (rest from reference TRBV2 and TRBJ1-6): EPEVTQTPSHQVTQMGQEVILRCVPISNHLYFYWYRQILGQKVEFLVSFYNNEISEKSEIFDDQFSVERPDGSNFTLKIRSTKLEDSAMYFCARQARDNSPLHFGNGTRLTVT.